Listed below are T cell receptor beta chains from one sample, sequenced in a study of blood T cell repertoires in COVID-19. Profiling relied on immunoSEQ multiplex PCR, and the TCRdb table lists in-frame clones only, not all of them. This sample yields about 99,000 clones, of which more than 70% are seen a single time; approximately 17% belongs to the top ten. The sample taken for sequencing was peripheral blood. Receptors were obtained from a woman older than 75 in a cohort sampled during active COVID-19. CDR3s include the opening cysteine and the closing phenylalanine or tryptophan. The D gene is left open where the match is weak. Only some rows state a clone size, as once, few, many or a class for expanded clones.

TGCACCAGCAGCCAAGATCCCCGGCGGGGAAGGGAGAATGAGCAGTTCTTC	CTSSQDPRRGRENEQFF	TRBV1	-	TRBJ2-1	-
TGCAGCGTTGATGAGGGACAGGGTTACTATGGCTACACCTTC	CSVDEGQGYYGYTF	TRBV29-1	TRBD1	TRBJ1-2	-
TGTGCCAGCAGATACACAGATACGCAGTATTTT	CASRYTDTQYF	TRBV2	-	TRBJ2-3	few
TGTGCCAGCAGTGCGGAGGGTAGAGGCGGGGGGTCGGACGAGCAGTACTTC	CASSAEGRGGGSDEQYF	TRBV2	TRBD2	TRBJ2-7	once
TGTGCTAGTGGTTTGGCCGACAGGCGGAACACTGAAGCTTTCTTT	CASGLADRRNTEAFF	TRBV12-5	-	TRBJ1-1	-
-	CASSVPARAYNSPLHF	TRBV4-1	-	TRBJ1-6	few
TGTGCCAGCTCACCGGGACAGGGGCCACCCTTAGCCAAAAACATTCAGTACTTC	CASSPGQGPPLAKNIQYF	TRBV18	TRBD1	TRBJ2-4	-
TGTGCCAGCAGTTATCTCGCGGGGAACTATGGCTACACCTTC	CASSYLAGNYGYTF	TRBV6-5	-	TRBJ1-2	-
TGTGCCACCAGCAGGTCCGGTCTGAACACTGAAGCTTTCTTT	CATSRSGLNTEAFF	TRBV15	-	TRBJ1-1	-
TGTGCCAGCTCACCAGTCGCGGTGCTAGCGGGGGGCCCCGCGAACCAAGAGACCCAGTACTTC	CASSPVAVLAGGPANQETQYF	TRBV18	TRBD2	TRBJ2-5	-
TGTGCCAGTAGTATAAATCCCGGACTTGCCTACGTCTCATACGCGCAGTATTTT	CASSINPGLAYVSYAQYF	TRBV19	-	TRBJ2-3	-
TGTGCCAGCAGTCCGGGGGACAGATCCTACGAGCAGTACTTC	CASSPGDRSYEQYF	TRBV27	-	TRBJ2-7	-
TGCGCCAGCGGGGGGGTACCGAACACTGAAGCTTTCTTT	CASGGVPNTEAFF	TRBV5-1	-	TRBJ1-1	-
TGTGCCAGTAGTATAGAGGACTCCTTCTCCTACAATGAGCAGTTCTTC	CASSIEDSFSYNEQFF	TRBV19	-	TRBJ2-1	-
TGCAGCGTTGAACATGGGGCCAACGTCCTGACTTTC	CSVEHGANVLTF	TRBV29-1	-	TRBJ2-6	once
TGTGCCTTTTGGGGTCTAGGAGGCCAAGAGACCCAGTACTTC	CAFWGLGGQETQYF	TRBV30	-	TRBJ2-5	-
TGCAGTGCTAGTTCACAGGGGTATGGCTACACCTTC	CSASSQGYGYTF	TRBV20-1	TRBD1	TRBJ1-2	-
TGTGCCAGCAGCCAGGACTATTCGAACACCGGGGAGCTGTTTTTT	CASSQDYSNTGELFF	TRBV7-9	-	TRBJ2-2	few
TGTGCCAGTAGTATCATGAGAACTAGCGCCAATGAGCAGTTCTTC	CASSIMRTSANEQFF	TRBV19	TRBD2	TRBJ2-1	-
TGCGCCAGCAGTTTGGACAGGGGGTACACCGGGGAGCTGTTTTTT	CASSLDRGYTGELFF	TRBV10-1	TRBD1	TRBJ2-2	few
TGTGCCAGCAGTTACAGCCGGGAGGAGCAGTACTTC	CASSYSREEQYF	TRBV6-2/TRBV6-3	-	TRBJ2-7	-
TGTGCCAGTAGCTACAGGGAAGAGACCCAGTACTTC	CASSYREETQYF	TRBV19	-	TRBJ2-5	-
TGTGCCAGCAGCGCTGGGACAGGTAATTCACCCCTCCACTTT	CASSAGTGNSPLHF	TRBV9	TRBD1	TRBJ1-6	-
TGTGCCAGCAGTTTGTCGGGACAGAGCACCGGGGAGCTGTTTTTT	CASSLSGQSTGELFF	TRBV28	TRBD1	TRBJ2-2	-
TGTGCCAGCAGCCCTGACAGGGTTGAAACCACCGGGGAGCTGTTTTTT	CASSPDRVETTGELFF	TRBV5-4	TRBD1	TRBJ2-2	-
TGTGCCAGCAGTTACTCTCCGACATCCTACGAGCAGTACTTC	CASSYSPTSYEQYF	TRBV6-2/TRBV6-3	-	TRBJ2-7	-
TGTGCCAGCAGCCAAGTCGCAGGGGGCGGCACAGATACGCAGTATTTT	CASSQVAGGGTDTQYF	TRBV3-1/TRBV3-2	TRBD1	TRBJ2-3	-
TGTGCCATCAGTGAGTCACAGGGGGCAGGGGATACGCAGTATTTT	CAISESQGAGDTQYF	TRBV10-3	TRBD1	TRBJ2-3	-
TGTGCCAGCAGTTACCCGGGACAGGGTACCTACGAGCAGTACTTC	CASSYPGQGTYEQYF	TRBV28	TRBD1	TRBJ2-7	-
TGTGCCAGCAGCGTATCCCCTAGCGGGGTGTTCGTCAACAATGAGCAGTTCTTC	CASSVSPSGVFVNNEQFF	TRBV9	TRBD2	TRBJ2-1	-
TGTGCCAGCAGCGTAGGACAGGGGCCTCCAACTAATGAAAAACTGTTTTTT	CASSVGQGPPTNEKLFF	TRBV9	TRBD1	TRBJ1-4	-
TGTGCCAGCAGCCTTCGGACAGGGGTTAATTACGAGCAGTACTTC	CASSLRTGVNYEQYF	TRBV5-6	TRBD1	TRBJ2-7	-
TGTGCCGGGCTAGCGGCGCCCTCCTACGAGCAGTACTTC	CAGLAAPSYEQYF	TRBV21-1	-	TRBJ2-7	-
TGTGCCAGTAGTTTGAACGAGGGGGTTAGCAATCAGCCCCAGCATTTT	CASSLNEGVSNQPQHF	TRBV19	-	TRBJ1-5	-
TGTGCCAGCAGCCAAGAGTTCTGGGGGGGACTGTTTTTT	CASSQEFWGGLFF	TRBV3-1/TRBV3-2	-	TRBJ1-4	-
TGTGCCAGCAGCTCTGGACAGGGGGCGATTGAGACCCAGTACTTC	CASSSGQGAIETQYF	TRBV11-2	TRBD1	TRBJ2-5	-
TGCGCCAGCAGATCGACAGGGGGAAGGAACACCGGGGAGCTGTTTTTT	CASRSTGGRNTGELFF	TRBV10-2	TRBD1	TRBJ2-2	once
TGTGCCAGCAGCCCCGAGGGCCGTTTTAGCGAGCAGTACTTC	CASSPEGRFSEQYF	TRBV3-1/TRBV3-2	-	TRBJ2-7	-
TGCAGTGCTAGTGGAAGCGATGCTAACTATGGCTACACCTTC	CSASGSDANYGYTF	TRBV20-1	-	TRBJ1-2	-
TGTGCCAGCAGGGGGACTAGCGGGAGCTCGTACTTC	CASRGTSGSSYF	TRBV2	TRBD2	TRBJ2-7	-
TGTGCCAGTAGCTCGACAGGGAGAGAGCAGTACTTC	CASSSTGREQYF	TRBV19	TRBD1	TRBJ2-7	-
TGCGCCAGCAGCTTGGGGTCAGGGGGGACAGATACGCAGTATTTT	CASSLGSGGTDTQYF	TRBV5-1	-	TRBJ2-3	-
TGTGCCAGCAGTTCCCCGGGACAGTCCTACAATGAGCAGTTCTTC	CASSSPGQSYNEQFF	TRBV28	TRBD1	TRBJ2-1	-